What follows are 17 T cell receptor beta chains derived from one specimen sequenced in a study of cytomegalovirus exposure and HLA in healthy donors. The PCR had 60 Vbeta and 13 Jbeta primers. Produced via immunoSEQ multiplex PCR; TCRdb's table is partial and in-frame only. The sample carries about 200,000 clones, about 78% recorded once. Sequences were obtained from PBMCs. The receptors here all came from a male donor in good health and CMV-seronegative.

V is TRBV6-5 and J is TRBJ2-7, with TRBD2 as a possible D gene (5 bases). The length of the CDR3 is 13 residues. Germline-derived CDR1 and CDR2 are MNHEY and SVGAGI. The V end lost 2 bases, the J end lost 4 bases, and 9 bases lay between the germline ends. CDR3 sequence (DNA): TGTGCCAGCAGTTACGGAGGTCTTTACGAGCAGTACTTC. This codes for CASSYGGLYEQYF.

The chain has TRBV9 and TRBJ2-3; TRBD2 might be the D (6 bases). The germline CDR1 and CDR2 sequences are SGDLS and YYNGEE. The CDR3 contains 15 residues. V was trimmed by 4 bases and J by 3 bases, leaving 15 bases between them. CDR3 sequence: CASSPAAGGTDTQYF. The CDR3 DNA reads as TGTGCCAGCAGCCCCGCAGCGGGTGGAACAGATACGCAGTATTTT. The entire variable domain, with the rest obtained from reference TRBV9 and TRBJ2-3, is as follows: DSGVTQTPKHLITATGQRVTLRCSPRSGDLSVYWYQQSLDQGLQFLIQYYNGEERAKGNILERFSAQQFPDLHSELNLSSLELGDSALYFCASSPAAGGTDTQYFGPGTRLTVL.

The chain is built from TRBV30 and TRBJ2-7; no definite D call. Trimming left V 1 base short and J 2 bases short, with 9 bases between. Germline-derived CDR1 and CDR2 are GTSNPN and SVGIG (reference sequence). There are 13 residues in the CDR3. The CDR3 loop is CAWSARGAYEQYF. The CDR3 coding sequence is TGTGCCTGGAGTGCGAGAGGCGCCTACGAGCAGTACTTC.

The chain couples TRBV9 to TRBJ2-3, with D possibly TRBD2 on 5 matching bases. V was shortened by 0 bases and J by 6 bases, with 20 bases between the two germline ends. The CDR3 is 17 amino acids. Germline V gene data show CDR1 as SGDLS and CDR2 as YYNGEE. CDR3 sequence reads: CASSVVGDPVWMDTQYF. CDR3 nucleotides: TGTGCCAGCAGCGTAGTCGGGGATCCAGTATGGATGGATACGCAGTATTTT.

The genes are TRBV30 and TRBJ2-1, with 7 bases aligning to TRBD2. The germline gives CDR1 GTSNPN, CDR2 SVGIG (reference sequence). Trimming cost V 1 base and J 6 bases; bases outside gene matches: 0. The CDR3 extends over 12 amino acids. The CDR3 loop is CAWSGGGNEQFF. The DNA of the CDR3 is TGTGCCTGGAGTGGGGGGGGCAATGAGCAGTTCTTC.

The chain links TRBV9 to TRBJ1-5; 7 nucleotides agree with TRBD1. V shed 0 bases and J 6 bases; nucleotides not matched to a gene: 3. The CDR3 extends over 14 amino acids. Germline assignment: CDR1 SGDLS and CDR2 YYNGEE. Written as DNA, the CDR3 is TGTGCCAGCAGCGTAGTAGGGGGCCCTCAGCCCCAGCATTTT. It yields the protein CASSVVGGPQPQHF.

The gene calls are TRBV28 and TRBJ2-5; D is undetermined. Germline-derived CDR1 and CDR2 are MDHEN and SYDVKM. The germline V and J ends were trimmed by 7 bases and 1 base, with 7 bases remaining between them. This CDR3 spans 12 amino acids. CDR3 protein: CASTSPQETQYF. CDR3 bases: TGTGCCAGCACCTCTCCCCAAGAGACCCAGTACTTC.

The chain joins TRBV5-4 to TRBJ1-5, with 7 bases identical to TRBD1. The germline gives CDR1 SGHNT, CDR2 YYREEE (reference sequence). The junction had 4 bases not matched to a gene; V was cut back by 0 bases and J by 7 bases. The CDR3 is 14 amino acids. The CDR3 sequence: CASSLEGASQPQHF. The CDR3 DNA sequence: TGTGCCAGCAGCTTGGAGGGGGCAAGCCAGCCCCAGCATTTT.

V gene TRBV28 combines with J gene TRBJ2-5; D perhaps matches TRBD1 (5 bases). CDR1 and CDR2 from the germline V gene are MDHEN and SYDVKM. Trimming stripped 7 bases from V and 2 bases from J, with 8 bases between. This CDR3 spans 12 amino acids. The CDR3 reads CASNQGQETQYF. CDR3 DNA sequence: TGTGCCAGCAACCAGGGACAAGAGACCCAGTACTTC.

V is TRBV15 and J is TRBJ2-7, with 7 positions matching TRBD2. After removal of 5 bases from V and 2 bases from J, the junction contained 6 bases not matched to a gene. Per germline, CDR1 LNHNV and CDR2 YYDKDF (reference sequence). This CDR3 spans 14 amino acids. This CDR3 is CATSRGETPYEQYF. The DNA for the CDR3 is TGTGCCACCAGCCGGGGGGAGACCCCCTACGAGCAGTACTTC.

This chain connects TRBV14 to TRBJ2-7; 9 positions agree with TRBD2. Trimming at V came to 4 bases and at J to 3 bases, leaving 7 bases not matched to a gene. From germline, CDR1 is SGHDN and CDR2 FVKESK. This CDR3 is 15 amino acids long. CDR3 coding DNA: TGTGCCAGCAGCCTTAGACTAGCGGCACGCTACGAGCAGTACTTC. Translation gives CASSLRLAARYEQYF.

This CDR3 is CASSEIRGVNQPQHF. For the CDR3, the DNA is TGTGCCAGCAGTGAAATCAGGGGAGTCAATCAGCCCCAGCATTTT. The chain uses TRBV2 and TRBJ1-5; a weak D match, TRBD1 (6 bases). V was clipped by 2 bases and J by 3 bases, with 11 bases between them. Germline CDR1 SNHLY, CDR2 FYNNEI. The CDR3 contains 15 residues. The entire variable domain, with the rest obtained from reference TRBV2 and TRBJ1-5, is as follows: EPEVTQTPSHQVTQMGQEVILRCVPISNHLYFYWYRQILGQKVEFLVSFYNNEISEKSEIFDDQFSVERPDGSNFTLKIRSTKLEDSAMYFCASSEIRGVNQPQHFGDGTRLSIL.

This clone has a handful of counts. The rearrangement joins TRBV4-2 to TRBJ1-1, with 8 nucleotides matching TRBD1. This CDR3 contains 15 residues. CDR1 is LGHNA and CDR2 is YNFKEQ in the germline V gene. V was clipped by 5 bases and J by 9 bases; unmatched bases: 14. The CDR3 DNA sequence: TGTGCCAGCAGCTCATCAGGGGGCGGCGTAAGAAAAGCTTTCTTT. This encodes CASSSSGGGVRKAFF.

The sample holds one count of this clone. This chain joins TRBV20-1 and TRBJ1-1; possibly TRBD1 for D (6 bases). The CDR3 is made up of 10 amino acids. Germline CDR1 DFQATT, CDR2 SNEGSKA (reference sequence). DNA for the CDR3: TGCAGCGTAAGGGGGGGAATAGCTTTCTTT. The encoded protein is CSVRGGIAFF.

V is TRBV7-9 and J is TRBJ1-1; D is uncertain. Germline V gene sequence: CDR1 SEHNR, CDR2 FQNEAQ (reference sequence). V lost 2 bases and J 8 bases, leaving 9 bases between the germline ends. There are 12 residues in the CDR3. The CDR3 here is CASSLRRVEAFF. The CDR3 bases are TGTGCCAGCAGCTTACGGCGGGTAGAAGCTTTCTTT.

This clone was picked up one time. The chain joins TRBV1 to TRBJ2-1; TRBD1 reflects the table's D call only, with no check against the DNA. TRBV1 is a recognized pseudogene. This CDR3 has 17 residues. The DNA for the CDR3 is TGCACCAGCAGCCAAGACAAGGGGGTAAGCTCCTACAATGAGCAGTTCTTC. Translating it yields CTSSQDKGVSSYNEQFF.

The chain employs TRBV7-2 and TRBJ2-7; 8 bases are a match to TRBD2. From germline, CDR1 is SGHTA and CDR2 FQGNSA. The CDR3 extends over 15 amino acids. V trimming: 1 base; J trimming: 2 bases; junction bases outside the gene matches: 4. The CDR3 bases are TGTGCCAGCAGCTTAGGACGGGAGGGCCCCTACGAGCAGTACTTC. Translating gives CASSLGREGPYEQYF.